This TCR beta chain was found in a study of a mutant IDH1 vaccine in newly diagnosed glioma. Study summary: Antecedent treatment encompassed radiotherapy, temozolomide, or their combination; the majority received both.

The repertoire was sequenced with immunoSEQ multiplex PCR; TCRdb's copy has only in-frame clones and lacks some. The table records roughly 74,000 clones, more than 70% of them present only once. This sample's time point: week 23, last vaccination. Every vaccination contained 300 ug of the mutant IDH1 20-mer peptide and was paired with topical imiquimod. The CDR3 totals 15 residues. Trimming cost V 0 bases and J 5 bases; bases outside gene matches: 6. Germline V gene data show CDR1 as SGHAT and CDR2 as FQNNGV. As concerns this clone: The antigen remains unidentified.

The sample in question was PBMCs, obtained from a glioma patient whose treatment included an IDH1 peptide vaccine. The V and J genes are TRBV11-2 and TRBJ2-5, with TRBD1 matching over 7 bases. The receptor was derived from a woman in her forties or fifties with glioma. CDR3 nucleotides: TGTGCCAGCAGCTTAGATCAGGGCAGGGGGGAGACCCAGTACTTC. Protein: CASSLDQGRGETQYF.